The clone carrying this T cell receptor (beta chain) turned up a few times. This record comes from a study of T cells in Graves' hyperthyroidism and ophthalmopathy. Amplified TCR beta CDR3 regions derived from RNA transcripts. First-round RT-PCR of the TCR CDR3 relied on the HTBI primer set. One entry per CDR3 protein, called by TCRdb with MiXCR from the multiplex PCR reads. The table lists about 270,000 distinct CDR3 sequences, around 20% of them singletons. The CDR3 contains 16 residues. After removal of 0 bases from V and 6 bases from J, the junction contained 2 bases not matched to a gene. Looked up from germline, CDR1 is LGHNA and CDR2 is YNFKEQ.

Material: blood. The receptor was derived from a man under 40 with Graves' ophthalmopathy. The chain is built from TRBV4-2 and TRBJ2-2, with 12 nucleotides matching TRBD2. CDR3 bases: TGTGCCAGCAGCCAAGAACCTAGCGGGAGGGCCGGGGAGCTGTTTTTT. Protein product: CASSQEPSGRAGELFF.